Listed below are T cell receptor beta chains from one sample, sequenced in a study of OX40 agonist ivuxolimab in advanced cancers. TCRdb's copy holds only in-frame clones and misses some; the assay was immunoSEQ multiplex PCR. The top ten clones hold approximately 5% of a sample with fewer than 85,000 clones, around 80% of them seen once. The material sequenced was CD4+ or CD8+ T cells sorted from blood, taken in a trial of the OX40 agonist ivuxolimab. The receptors come from an adult with an advanced solid tumor such as melanoma, head and neck, liver or kidney cancer. The CDR3 runs from the conserved cysteine through the conserved F or W.

j_call,v_call,cdr3_aa
TRBJ2-5,TRBV14,CASSHFSGEPQETQYF
TRBJ1-1,TRBV18,CASSPRGQMNTEAFF
TRBJ2-5,TRBV6-1,CASRVGSQETQYF
TRBJ2-7,TRBV5-4,CASSPGSSYEQYF
TRBJ2-7,TRBV28,CASRLTGGIYEQYF
.,TRBV2,CAGRTGGGEQYF
TRBJ1-2,TRBV5-4,CASSSLDREGYGYTF
TRBJ2-7,TRBV28,CASSRTGQTYEQYF
TRBJ1-1,TRBV11-1,CASSLWTGGRTEAFF
TRBJ2-5,TRBV5-1,CASSLSQETQYF
TRBJ1-1,TRBV13,CASSLQGARGEAFF
TRBJ1-5,TRBV5-6,CASSLTGRSNQPQHF
TRBJ2-2,TRBV28,CASRPSGGDTGELFF